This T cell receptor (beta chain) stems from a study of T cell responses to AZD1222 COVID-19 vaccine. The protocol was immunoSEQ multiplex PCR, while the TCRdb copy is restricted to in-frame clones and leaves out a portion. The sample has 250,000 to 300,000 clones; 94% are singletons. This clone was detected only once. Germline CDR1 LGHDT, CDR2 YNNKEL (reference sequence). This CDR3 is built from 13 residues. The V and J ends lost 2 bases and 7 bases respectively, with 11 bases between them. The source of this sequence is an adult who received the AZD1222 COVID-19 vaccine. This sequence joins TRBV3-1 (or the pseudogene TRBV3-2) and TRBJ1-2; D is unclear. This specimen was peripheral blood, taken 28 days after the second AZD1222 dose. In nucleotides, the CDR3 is TGTGCCAGCAGCCAACTCGGAGGGAGTGGCTACACCTTC. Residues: CASSQLGGSGYTF.